The next 30 T cell receptor beta chains were all read from a single sample in a study of blood T cell repertoires in COVID-19. Data came from immunoSEQ multiplex PCR; TCRdb stores just in-frame clones and leaves some out. The profile shows roughly 100,000 clones, around four fifths of them singletons. The sample taken for sequencing was peripheral blood. The source is a human donor in a cohort sampled during active COVID-19.

The V call is TRBV19, the J call TRBJ2-1, with 8 bases fitting TRBD2. This CDR3 spans 14 amino acids. Looked up from germline, CDR1 is LNHDA and CDR2 is SQIVND (reference sequence). J was trimmed by 5 bases and V by 6 bases; bases with no gene match: 6. The CDR3 reads CASRVSGGHNEQFF. The CDR3 bases are TGTGCCAGTAGGGTCTCGGGGGGGCACAATGAGCAGTTCTTC.

This chain links TRBV7-8 with TRBJ1-2; D is undetermined. With 0 bases removed from V and 8 bases from J, the gap between germline ends came to 16 bases. This CDR3 is built from 15 residues. Germline V CDR1 and CDR2: SGHVS, FQNEAQ. CDR3 nucleotide sequence: TGTGCCAGCAGCTTAGCGCTCGCCTATCGCGGAGGCTACACCTTC. Translating gives CASSLALAYRGGYTF.

V gene TRBV4-1 combines with J gene TRBJ2-1; D remains unclear. CDR1 and CDR2 (germline): MGHRA, YSYEKL. This CDR3 has 14 amino acids. Trimming removed 0 bases from V and 10 bases from J, with 13 bases in between. For the CDR3, the DNA is TGCGCCAGCAGCCAAGATGAGACCCGACAAGAGCAGTTCTTC. Encoded protein: CASSQDETRQEQFF.

This clone came up once. The V call is TRBV19, the J call TRBJ2-1, with a weak D call TRBD2 (5 bases). CDR1 is LNHDA and CDR2 is SQIVND in the germline V gene (reference sequence). Trimming cost V 6 bases and J 0 bases, with 9 bases left between them. The CDR3 runs to 14 residues. CDR3 coding DNA: TGTGCCAGTAGGCCCCGGGGCTCCTACAATGAGCAGTTCTTC. The encoded protein is CASRPRGSYNEQFF.

The rearrangement links TRBV19 to TRBJ1-2, with unresolved D. The CDR3 sequence is 15 residues long. CDR1 and CDR2 from the germline V gene are LNHDA and SQIVND (reference sequence). The V gene lost 9 bases and the J gene lost 0 bases, with 17 bases spanning the gap. The DNA of the CDR3 is TGTGCCAGCCTAGAGTGGGAGAAGGCTAACTATGGCTACACCTTC. Translated, it gives CASLEWEKANYGYTF.

J is TRBJ1-2 and V is TRBV20-1; no definite D call. CDR3 length equals 11 residues. V gave up 6 bases and J gave up 7 bases, with 12 bases separating them. Germline V gives CDR1 DFQATT, CDR2 SNEGSKA (reference sequence). This CDR3 reads CSASGTVGYTF. The CDR3 DNA reads TGCAGTGCGTCAGGCACCGTTGGCTACACCTTC.

V is TRBV20-1 and J is TRBJ1-2, with no clear D. Trimming shortened V by 3 bases and J by 2 bases, and 7 bases separated the two germline ends. The CDR3 loop spans 12 amino acids. Per germline, CDR1 DFQATT and CDR2 SNEGSKA (reference sequence). This CDR3 reads CSASTANYGYTF. DNA of the CDR3: TGCAGTGCTAGTACAGCAAACTATGGCTACACCTTC.

The chain joins TRBV7-2 to TRBJ1-5, with D possibly being TRBD1 (5 bases). Germline lookup yields CDR1 SGHTA and CDR2 FQGNSA. V lost 1 base, J lost 7 bases, and 11 bases lay in between. The CDR3 runs 14 residues. CDR3 sequence (DNA): TGTGCCAGCAGCTTAGTATCTCAGGGACAGCCCCAGCATTTT. This translates into CASSLVSQGQPQHF.

The chain is built from TRBV5-1 and TRBJ1-3; 7 bases line up with TRBD1. With V trimmed by 4 bases and J by 0 bases, 7 bases remained unmatched. Germline CDR1 reads SGHRS; CDR2 reads YFSETQ. This CDR3 has 16 residues. The CDR3 nucleotides read TGCGCCAGCAGCCCCACAGGGGTCAGCTCTGGAAACACCATATATTTT. This codes for CASSPTGVSSGNTIYF.

This clone was observed once. This chain connects TRBV5-4 to TRBJ2-5, with TRBD2 matching over 9 bases. The CDR3 is made up of 14 amino acids. Germline V lookup: CDR1 SGHNT, CDR2 YYREEE (reference sequence). The V and J ends lost 5 bases and 5 bases, in that order; junction bases with no gene match: 7. The chain's CDR3 is CASSSGLAAETQYF. CDR3 bases: TGTGCCAGCAGTTCGGGACTAGCCGCGGAGACCCAGTACTTC.

The V and J genes are TRBV5-4 and TRBJ1-3, with D tentatively TRBD1 (6 bases). Germline CDR1 SGHNT, CDR2 YYREEE (reference sequence). The CDR3 has 15 residues. Trimming took 3 bases from V and 8 from J, leaving 18 bases between them. The CDR3 DNA reads TGTGCCAGCAGCTCCGGGACATCAGTGGGTGACACCATATATTTT. This gives the protein CASSSGTSVGDTIYF.

The chain uses TRBV20-1 and TRBJ1-2; possibly TRBD1 for D (6 bases). The CDR3 totals 11 residues. V shed 6 bases and J shed 8 bases, with 13 bases lying between them. Looked up from germline, CDR1 is DFQATT and CDR2 is SNEGSKA (reference sequence). The CDR3: CSAKDSEGYTF. CDR3 bases: TGCAGTGCCAAGGACAGTGAGGGCTACACCTTC.

This chain uses TRBV10-1 with TRBJ2-7; D possibly corresponds to TRBD1 (5 bases). The V end lost 5 bases, the J end lost 6 bases, and 14 bases lay between the germline ends. The CDR3 sequence is 13 residues long. Germline V gene sequence: CDR1 WNHNN, CDR2 SYGVQD (reference sequence). The DNA for the CDR3 is TGCGCCAGCAGTCCCAGGGTTCGAGGCGAGCAGTACTTC. Translation: CASSPRVRGEQYF.

V is TRBV5-6 and J is TRBJ1-1, with TRBD1 matching over 8 bases. The ends lost 4 bases at V and 0 bases at J; junction bases unmatched: 2. CDR1 and CDR2 (germline): SGHDT, YYEEEE. This CDR3 spans 14 amino acids. The CDR3 loop reads CASSRQGLNTEAFF. The CDR3, as DNA: TGTGCCAGCAGCCGACAGGGGCTGAACACTGAAGCTTTCTTT.

The chain employs TRBV19 and TRBJ2-3; tentatively, D is TRBD2 (6 bases). Looked up from germline, CDR1 is LNHDA and CDR2 is SQIVND (reference sequence). V was clipped by 3 bases and J by 2 bases, with 21 bases between them. The CDR3 is 18 amino acids. CDR3 amino acids: CASSIPAVTGVSTDTQYF. The CDR3 nucleotides are TGTGCCAGTAGTATCCCCGCGGTTACGGGGGTCTCCACAGATACGCAGTATTTT.

This chain connects TRBV13 to TRBJ2-1; the D gene is possibly TRBD2 (5 bases). Looked up from germline, CDR1 is PRHDT and CDR2 is FYEKMQ (reference sequence). The V end lost 6 bases, the J end lost 7 bases, and 19 bases lay between the germline ends. The CDR3 spans 15 residues. This chain's CDR3 is CASSIRGLSLNEQFF. CDR3 bases: TGTGCCAGCAGTATTAGAGGGTTATCCTTAAATGAGCAGTTCTTC.

The chain combines TRBV12-3 or TRBV12-4 with TRBJ1-2; D is unresolved. Trimming removed 3 bases from V and 7 bases from J, with 6 bases in between. This CDR3 comprises 11 residues. For the CDR3, the DNA is TGTGCCAGCAGTTTTGGGAGTGGCTACACCTTC. Translating gives CASSFGSGYTF.

This clone occurred a few times. The J gene is TRBJ1-1, the V gene TRBV4-3; TRBD1 matches at 11 bases. The V gene's germline CDR1 is LGHNA and CDR2 YSLEER. J lost 3 bases, V lost 5 bases, and 5 bases had no gene match. The CDR3 is made up of 15 amino acids. CDR3 amino acids: CASSTAGQGDTEAFF. CDR3 nucleotide sequence: TGCGCCAGCAGCACGGCGGGACAGGGGGACACTGAAGCTTTCTTT.

The chain couples TRBV4-1 to TRBJ1-5, with D maybe TRBD1 (5 bases). The CDR3 loop spans 15 amino acids. In germline, CDR1 is MGHRA, CDR2 YSYEKL. Trimming took off 0 bases at V and 5 bases at J, with 11 bases between the two ends. In DNA form, the CDR3 reads TGCGCCAGCAGCCAAGATGGCAGGGCCTATCAGCCCCAGCATTTT. Its protein is CASSQDGRAYQPQHF.

V usage is TRBV7-2 and J usage is TRBJ1-3, with 7 bases that match TRBD1. V lost 1 base to trimming and J lost 4 bases; unmatched junction nucleotides: 10. Germline loops: CDR1 SGHTA, CDR2 FQGNSA. The CDR3 is made up of 17 amino acids. The CDR3 DNA reads as TGTGCCAGCAGCTTAGATGTTGAGGGGGCGATCGGAAACACCATATATTTT. Protein product: CASSLDVEGAIGNTIYF.

J is TRBJ1-3 and V is TRBV5-4; 7 nucleotides align to TRBD1. The CDR3 extends over 16 amino acids. The V and J ends lost 5 bases and 1 base, in that order; junction bases with no gene match: 9. Germline V gene data show CDR1 as SGHNT and CDR2 as YYREEE (reference sequence). The chain's CDR3 is CASSPSRDRSGNTIYF. As DNA, the CDR3 is TGTGCCAGCAGTCCCAGCCGGGACAGATCTGGAAACACCATATATTTT.

CDR3 region: CASSSGGLAGLGEQYF. DNA of the CDR3: TGTGCCAGCAGTTCCGGGGGACTAGCGGGGCTTGGCGAGCAGTACTTC. This rearrangement joins TRBV6-5 to TRBJ2-7; 13 bases are a match to TRBD2. With V trimmed by 4 bases and J by 6 bases, 9 bases remained unmatched. CDR1 and CDR2 from the germline V gene are MNHEY and SVGAGI. The CDR3 contains 16 residues.

The chain has TRBV10-2 and TRBJ2-7; 8 positions agree with TRBD2. CDR1 and CDR2 (germline): WSHSY, SAAADI. The CDR3 totals 13 residues. V was clipped by 6 bases and J by 3 bases; unmatched bases: 4. Written as DNA, the CDR3 is TGCGCCAGCAGAGCGGGGGAGGTCTACGAGCAGTACTTC. Its translation is CASRAGEVYEQYF.

This clone was picked up a small number of times. This chain connects TRBV5-1 to TRBJ1-2; TRBD1 matches at 7 bases. The trim removed 0 bases at V and 10 bases at J, leaving 6 bases unmatched. Per germline, CDR1 SGHRS and CDR2 YFSETQ. CDR3 length: 13 amino acids. CDR3 in amino acids: CASSLGAGGDYTF. CDR3 DNA sequence: TGCGCCAGCAGCTTGGGGGCAGGGGGTGACTACACCTTC.

The CDR3, as DNA: TGTGCCAGCAGCTTATCAGGGCACGGAAACACCATATATTTT. It yields the protein CASSLSGHGNTIYF. V is TRBV7-9 and J is TRBJ1-3; D may be TRBD1 (5 bases). The V end was cut by 2 bases, the J end by 4 bases, with 9 bases between. CDR3 size: 14 residues. Germline V lookup: CDR1 SEHNR, CDR2 FQNEAQ (reference sequence).

The chain is built from TRBV9 and TRBJ1-5, with a possible D match to TRBD1 (5 bases). Germline CDR1 is SGDLS and CDR2 is YYNGEE. The CDR3 consists of 16 residues. With 0 bases removed from V and 4 bases from J, the gap between germline ends came to 14 bases. Written as DNA, the CDR3 is TGTGCCAGCAGCGTAGGTGGGGACTTTGGGAATCAGCCCCAGCATTTT. Translated, it gives CASSVGGDFGNQPQHF.

The chain recombines TRBV4-3 with TRBJ2-1; 7 nucleotides align to TRBD2. J was trimmed by 8 bases and V by 0 bases; bases with no gene match: 10. The CDR3 sequence is 16 residues long. From germline, CDR1 is LGHNA and CDR2 YSLEER. The CDR3 region is CASSQESGWGRDEQFF. The CDR3 DNA sequence: TGCGCCAGCAGCCAAGAATCCGGGTGGGGGAGGGATGAGCAGTTCTTC.

The V gene is TRBV2, the J gene TRBJ2-3; TRBD2 agrees at 11 bases. The CDR3 loop spans 16 amino acids. Germline-derived CDR1 and CDR2 are SNHLY and FYNNEI. The V and J ends lost 5 bases and 3 bases, in that order; junction bases with no gene match: 7. Here the CDR3 DNA reads TGTGCCAGCAGTAGTAGCGGGGGGGCCAGGACAGATACGCAGTATTTT. Protein: CASSSSGGARTDTQYF.

This chain joins TRBV5-1 and TRBJ1-5; 8 bases map to TRBD1. Germline V gene data show CDR1 as SGHRS and CDR2 as YFSETQ. The CDR3 sequence is 14 residues long. With 4 bases clipped from V and 4 bases from J, the junction kept 4 bases outside the gene matches. The CDR3 region is CASSPTGVNQPQHF. The CDR3 DNA reads as TGCGCCAGCAGCCCGACAGGGGTAAATCAGCCCCAGCATTTT. Supplemented by reference TRBV5-1 and TRBJ1-5, the full variable domain reads KAGVTQTPRYLIKTRGQQVTLSCSPISGHRSVSWYQQTPGQGLQFLFEYFSETQRNKGNFPGRFSGRQFSNSRSEMNVSTLELGDSALYLCASSPTGVNQPQHFGDGTRLSIL.

The chain carries TRBV7-2 and TRBJ1-2, with a weak D call TRBD1 (5 bases). The V and J ends lost 7 bases and 8 bases respectively, with 14 bases between them. Germline CDR1 and CDR2: SGHTA and FQGNSA. The CDR3 loop spans 12 amino acids. CDR3 bases: TGTGCCAGCACCCCTCAGGGTTTCGGCTACACCTTC. Its translation: CASTPQGFGYTF. The full variable domain, with the rest looked up from reference TRBV7-2 and TRBJ1-2, is GAGVSQSPSNKVTEKGKDVELRCDPISGHTALYWYRQSLGQGLEFLIYFQGNSAPDKSGLPSDRFSAERTGGSVSTLTIQRTQQEDSAVYLCASTPQGFGYTFGSGTRLTVV.